Presented here are 29 T cell receptor beta chains from one specimen sequenced in a study of blood T cell repertoires in COVID-19. Sequenced by immunoSEQ multiplex PCR; TCRdb stores in-frame clones only, minus some. The sample lists roughly 250,000 clones; around 81% were seen once. Sequences were obtained from peripheral blood. The source of these receptors is a woman aged 60 to 75 with active or convalescent COVID-19.

The chain joins TRBV6-6 to TRBJ2-3; possible D gene TRBD2, 5 bases. The CDR3 totals 15 residues. Germline CDR1 MNHNY, CDR2 SVGAGI (reference sequence). V lost 10 bases to trimming and J lost 3 bases, with 20 bases between them. DNA for the CDR3: TGTGCCACTATGGGGAATTCCCGCGGGACAGATACGCAGTATTTT. Protein: CATMGNSRGTDTQYF.

The chain joins TRBV7-7 to TRBJ2-5; 10 bases align to TRBD1. There are 13 residues in the CDR3. The V gene end was trimmed by 4 bases and the J gene end by 5 bases; junction bases not matched to a gene: 1. Germline assignment: CDR1 SSHAT and CDR2 FNYEAQ (reference sequence). The CDR3 loop reads CASSSDRGETQYF. CDR3 coding DNA: TGTGCCAGCAGCTCGGACAGGGGGGAGACCCAGTACTTC. Together with reference TRBV7-7 and TRBJ2-5, the CDR3 gives the full variable domain: GAGVSQSPRYKVTKRGQDVTLRCDPISSHATLYWYQQALGQGPEFLTYFNYEAQPDKSGLPSDRFSAERPEGSISTLTIQRTEQRDSAMYRCASSSDRGETQYFGPGTRLLVL.

V gene TRBV6-5 combines with J gene TRBJ1-1, with a possible D match to TRBD1 (5 bases). Per the germline V gene, CDR1 is MNHEY and CDR2 is SVGAGI. V shed 2 bases and J shed 11 bases, with 12 bases lying between them. This CDR3 is built from 12 residues. CDR3 sequence reads: CASSYGGKQAFF. CDR3 DNA: TGTGCCAGCAGTTACGGGGGGAAGCAGGCTTTCTTT.

V usage is TRBV5-4 and J usage is TRBJ2-7, with 8 positions matching TRBD2. This CDR3 contains 14 residues. J gave up 5 bases and V 1 base, and 5 bases lay outside the gene matches. The germline V gene has CDR1 SGHNT and CDR2 YYREEE (reference sequence). CDR3 nucleotide sequence: TGTGCCAGCAGCTTGTTTAGCGGGGTTAACGAGCAGTACTTC. Translated: CASSLFSGVNEQYF.

This clone was picked up a small number of times. The V gene is TRBV7-2, the J gene TRBJ1-2; 9 nucleotides line up with TRBD1. The ends lost 5 bases at V and 3 bases at J; junction bases unmatched: 4. The germline V gene has CDR1 SGHTA and CDR2 FQGNSA. The CDR3 runs to 14 residues. The CDR3 sequence: CASSQRTGDYGYTF. For the CDR3, the DNA is TGTGCCAGCAGCCAGCGGACAGGGGACTATGGCTACACCTTC.

This chain uses TRBV9 with TRBJ1-1; D perhaps matches TRBD1 (5 bases). This CDR3 comprises 14 residues. Trimming left V 3 bases short and J 3 bases short, with 12 bases between. The germline gives CDR1 SGDLS, CDR2 YYNGEE. This CDR3 is CASSGGRGDTEAFF. The CDR3 DNA sequence: TGTGCCAGCAGCGGCGGCCGGGGGGACACTGAAGCTTTCTTT. Together with reference TRBV9 and TRBJ1-1, the CDR3 gives the full variable domain: DSGVTQTPKHLITATGQRVTLRCSPRSGDLSVYWYQQSLDQGLQFLIQYYNGEERAKGNILERFSAQQFPDLHSELNLSSLELGDSALYFCASSGGRGDTEAFFGQGTRLTVV.

The rearrangement joins TRBV5-1 to TRBJ1-1; D unclear. CDR1 SGHRS and CDR2 YFSETQ come from the germline V gene. The CDR3 length is 13 residues. V was clipped by 4 bases and J by 4 bases, with 11 bases between them. The chain's CDR3 is CASSPSSSTEAFF. For the CDR3, the DNA is TGCGCCAGCAGCCCCTCCTCGTCCACTGAAGCTTTCTTT.

For the CDR3, the DNA is TGTGCCAGCAGTTTTGGACAGGGGGAATATTTT. It is translated as CASSFGQGEYF. This chain links TRBV6-5 with TRBJ1-3; 10 bases align to TRBD1. CDR1 and CDR2 (germline): MNHEY, SVGAGI. There are 11 residues in the CDR3. The trim removed 4 bases at V and 15 bases at J, leaving 3 bases unmatched.

The chain uses TRBV20-1 and TRBJ1-4; TRBD1 matches at 8 bases. Per the germline V gene, CDR1 is DFQATT and CDR2 is SNEGSKA (reference sequence). The J segment lost 11 bases and the V segment lost 3 bases, leaving 14 bases of the junction unmatched. CDR3 length equals 15 residues. CDR3 sequence reads: CSASLGGQGAGKLFF. CDR3 in DNA: TGCAGTGCTAGTCTTGGCGGGCAGGGGGCCGGGAAACTGTTTTTT.

The rearrangement joins TRBV7-9 to TRBJ2-2; TRBD1 matches at 11 bases. This CDR3 has 16 amino acids. With V trimmed by 4 bases and J by 3 bases, 4 bases remained unmatched. Germline lookup yields CDR1 SEHNR and CDR2 FQNEAQ (reference sequence). The CDR3 nucleotides are TGTGCCAGCAGCTCTGGGACAGGGGGTTACACCGGGGAGCTGTTTTTT. Its translation: CASSSGTGGYTGELFF.

The genes are TRBV27 and TRBJ1-1; 9 nucleotides align to TRBD1. This CDR3 has 14 amino acids. The germline CDR1 and CDR2 sequences are MNHEY and SMNVEV (reference sequence). V trimming: 5 bases; J trimming: 0 bases; junction bases outside the gene matches: 1. Written as DNA, the CDR3 is TGTGCCAGCAGTGACAGGGGGGTGAACACTGAAGCTTTCTTT. Translating gives CASSDRGVNTEAFF.

The CDR3 DNA reads TGTGCCACCAGAAGCTCTTCAACAGATACGCAGTATTTT. As protein: CATRSSSTDTQYF. The rearrangement joins TRBV24-1 to TRBJ2-3; D not certain. Germline lookup yields CDR1 KGHDR and CDR2 SFDVKD. This CDR3 comprises 13 residues. V was pared by 7 bases and J by 3 bases, with 10 bases between.

Concerning this clone: One junction end does not reproduce the germline sequence, and a read error may be involved. The gene calls are TRBV11-2 and TRBJ2-7; TRBD1 might be the D (6 bases). The V gene's germline CDR1 is SGHAT and CDR2 FQNNGV. This CDR3 spans 14 amino acids. DNA of the CDR3: TGTGCCAGCAGCGTAGACAGGCTTTCCTACGAGCAGTACTTC. It is translated as CASSVDRLSYEQYF.

The CDR3 sequence: CASSTRQGRGKLFF. CDR3 bases: TGTGCCAGCAGCACCCGGCAGGGGCGAGGAAAACTGTTTTTT. The chain combines TRBV2 with TRBJ1-4, with D possibly TRBD1 on 6 matching bases. CDR1 SNHLY and CDR2 FYNNEI come from the germline V gene. Trimming took 6 bases from V and 10 from J, leaving 18 bases between them. CDR3 length: 14 amino acids.

V usage is TRBV12-3 or TRBV12-4 and J usage is TRBJ2-3; no reliable D call. V was pared by 6 bases and J by 2 bases, with 9 bases between. This CDR3 contains 13 residues. The chain's CDR3 is CASRTQNTDTQYF. CDR3 in DNA: TGTGCCAGCAGGACACAGAACACAGATACGCAGTATTTT.

This chain connects TRBV2 to TRBJ1-3; 8 bases fit TRBD1. J was trimmed by 0 bases and V by 5 bases; bases with no gene match: 6. Germline lookup yields CDR1 SNHLY and CDR2 FYNNEI. This CDR3 comprises 16 residues. CDR3 nucleotide sequence: TGTGCCAGCAGTCTGGGACAGGTTAGCTCTGGAAACACCATATATTTT. Amino acid sequence: CASSLGQVSSGNTIYF.

The V call is TRBV7-8, the J call TRBJ1-3; 9 nucleotides match TRBD1. The germline V gene has CDR1 SGHVS and CDR2 FQNEAQ. After removal of 5 bases from V and 5 bases from J, the junction contained 10 bases not matched to a gene. The CDR3 consists of 16 residues. The CDR3, as DNA: TGTGCCAGCAGCCAACACACCGGGACAGGGAGAAACACCATATATTTT. The encoded protein is CASSQHTGTGRNTIYF.

The chain recombines TRBV7-6 with TRBJ1-1, with a tentative D call TRBD1 (6 bases). This CDR3 has 17 amino acids. The ends were cut back, 5 bases at V and 0 bases at J, with 19 bases in the middle. The V gene's germline CDR1 is SGHVS and CDR2 FNYEAQ. The CDR3 nucleotides are TGTGCCAGCAGCCTTGGACAGACGGGGGGGATGAACACTGAAGCTTTCTTT. It is translated as CASSLGQTGGMNTEAFF.

This clone has more than one count but fewer than ten. CDR3 loop: CASSQGPGELFF. In DNA form, the CDR3 reads TGTGCCAGCAGCCAAGGGCCCGGGGAGCTGTTTTTT. The chain employs TRBV3-1 (or the pseudogene TRBV3-2) and TRBJ2-2; D gene uncertain. Germline values: CDR1 LGHDT, CDR2 YNNKEL (reference sequence). CDR3 length: 12 residues. V was shortened by 1 base and J by 6 bases, with 3 bases between the two germline ends.

The chain has TRBV11-3 and TRBJ2-1, with 9 bases aligning to TRBD2. The V and J ends lost 6 bases and 7 bases, in that order; junction bases with no gene match: 10. The germline V gene has CDR1 SGHNT and CDR2 YENEEA. The CDR3 runs 15 residues. The CDR3 spells CASSPRLADHNEQFF. The CDR3 nucleotides read TGTGCCAGCAGTCCCCGACTAGCGGACCATAATGAGCAGTTCTTC.

The V and J genes are TRBV2 and TRBJ2-5; TRBD1 might be the D (5 bases). Germline CDR1 and CDR2: SNHLY and FYNNEI. The CDR3 has 13 residues. Trimming took 5 bases from V and 5 from J, leaving 12 bases between them. The CDR3 DNA reads as TGTGCCAGCAGTCCAGGGTCTGTTGAGACCCAGTACTTC. It is translated as CASSPGSVETQYF.

This clone showed up just a few times. The V gene is TRBV19, the J gene TRBJ1-2, with D perhaps matching TRBD1 (5 bases). The CDR3 consists of 15 residues. In germline, CDR1 is LNHDA, CDR2 SQIVND (reference sequence). The V and J ends lost 8 bases and 3 bases respectively, with 19 bases between them. Here the CDR3 reads CASHHEVWGDYGYTF. CDR3 coding DNA: TGTGCCAGTCATCATGAGGTGTGGGGGGACTATGGCTACACCTTC.

V and J are TRBV7-9 and TRBJ1-2; 8 bases are a match to TRBD1. This CDR3 has 16 amino acids. CDR1 SEHNR and CDR2 FQNEAQ come from the germline V gene (reference sequence). The V segment lost 0 bases and the J segment 5 bases; nucleotides outside the gene matches: 8. The CDR3 DNA follows: TGTGCCAGCAGCTTAGCGGGAGCGACAGGGGCTTATGGCTACACCTTC. Amino acids: CASSLAGATGAYGYTF.

CDR3 sequence (DNA): TGTGCCAGTAGTAGTCCTAGGCTAGAAAAAAACATTCAGTACTTC. Translation: CASSSPRLEKNIQYF. The genes are TRBV19 and TRBJ2-4; no reliable D call. Germline lookup yields CDR1 LNHDA and CDR2 SQIVND (reference sequence). The CDR3 runs 15 residues. V was shortened by 4 bases and J by 4 bases, with 14 bases between the two germline ends.

The gene calls are TRBV7-2 and TRBJ2-3, with TRBD1 matching over 7 bases. This CDR3 spans 14 amino acids. Germline V gene lookup returns CDR1 SGHTA and CDR2 FQGNSA. The junction had 4 bases not matched to a gene; V was cut back by 6 bases and J by 1 base. The DNA for the CDR3 is TGTGCCAGCAGGGGGACAGCAGGCACAGATACGCAGTATTTT. This sequence encodes CASRGTAGTDTQYF. The entire variable domain, with the rest obtained from reference TRBV7-2 and TRBJ2-3, is as follows: GAGVSQSPSNKVTEKGKDVELRCDPISGHTALYWYRQSLGQGLEFLIYFQGNSAPDKSGLPSDRFSAERTGGSVSTLTIQRTQQEDSAVYLCASRGTAGTDTQYFGPGTRLTVL.

The J gene is TRBJ2-7, the V gene TRBV9; 9 nucleotides align to TRBD2. The ends lost 0 bases at V and 2 bases at J; junction bases unmatched: 3. Germline loops: CDR1 SGDLS, CDR2 YYNGEE. This CDR3 is built from 15 residues. CDR3 nucleotides: TGTGCCAGCAGCGTAGGCGGGGGGGGGCCCTACGAGCAGTACTTC. The encoded protein is CASSVGGGGPYEQYF.

This rearrangement joins TRBV9 to TRBJ2-3; perhaps TRBD2 as D (5 bases). CDR1 and CDR2 from the germline V gene are SGDLS and YYNGEE. Trimming took off 4 bases at V and 3 bases at J, with 12 bases between the two ends. CDR3 length: 14 residues. The CDR3 bases are TGTGCCAGCAGCACCCCGGGGTGGACAGATACGCAGTATTTT. This encodes CASSTPGWTDTQYF.

The CDR3 DNA reads TGTGCCAGCAGCTTAGCCCCGGGACAGGGGTCTGGTTCACCCCTCCACTTT. Translated: CASSLAPGQGSGSPLHF. J is TRBJ1-6 and V is TRBV11-2; TRBD1 matches at 10 bases. Germline V CDR1 and CDR2: SGHAT, FQNNGV. The length of the CDR3 is 17 residues. Unmatched junction bases numbered 9, after V lost 1 base and J lost 9 bases.

DNA of the CDR3: TGTGCCAGCTCACCGGGACAGGGGGATGAAAAACTGTTTTTT. Encoded protein: CASSPGQGDEKLFF. The gene calls are TRBV18 and TRBJ1-4; 11 nucleotides line up with TRBD1. The V gene's germline CDR1 is KGHSH and CDR2 LQKENI. The CDR3 is 14 residues long. J was trimmed by 6 bases and V by 3 bases; bases with no gene match: 0.